This TCR beta chain was identified in a study of blood T cell repertoires in COVID-19 (dated by TCRdb to 2020 to 2022). At the level of the whole study: The collaborator samples originated in the United States, Italy and Spain and spanned the acute and convalescent phases of COVID-19. The prospective study material was composed of cDNA or gDNA derived from T cells, B-cell-depleted T cells, or PBMCs. The dataset comprised deeply sampled blood TCRbeta repertoires from subjects exposed to, actively infected with, or recovered from COVID-19. A freely available public database, intended as a resource for researchers studying the immune response to SARS-CoV-2, is where the repertoires were released. Samples came from the ongoing ImmuneRACE study (first 160 participants) plus 1,254 subjects from 6 global collaborators. Sample metadata almost always included a de-identified subject ID, COVID-19 status, age in years and sex. HLA class I and class II types, where available, came from metadata supplied by the sample provider rather than from assay-based typing. Results the study describes overall, beyond this receptor: The quantity of clinical and demographic metadata differed by source and by participant and was supplied without curation.

The immunoSEQ Assay, a bias-controlled multiplex PCR, was used to amplify TCRbeta CDR3 regions from genomic DNA. Per the original workflow: The number of nucleated cells in each sample was estimated by amplification of reference gene primers within the assay. To quantify the absolute abundance of each unique TCRbeta CDR3 rearrangement, sequence reads were collapsed and filtered. Productive Simpson clonality was computed per sample as the square root of Simpson's diversity index over productive rearrangements. The immuneACCESS repertoire file appears here via TCRdb, limited to in-frame rearrangements. These files lack a portion of the clones; in checked studies, under half of the deficit traces to unresolved V genes, and the cause of the others is not known. V and J calls plus clone size are reproduced from that table; the DNA served to infer D and trimming. This sample gives about 98,000 clones in total; 91% of them show up just once. The top ten clonotypes cover around 4% of the sample.

Cut back by 1 base and 5 bases, the V and J ends lie 9 bases apart. Reading from cysteine to phenylalanine, the CDR3 counts 15 amino acids. The DNA shown is the 45-base CDR3, in frame from base 1. CDR1 and CDR2, per the germline V gene, are SGHTA and FQGNSA. Of note for this clone: No cognate antigen has been identified for it. No base qualities exist here, and no much larger clone lies one base off it.

Collaborating institutions collected whole blood in K2EDTA tubes following their own protocols. Collaborator samples were shipped for TCRbeta analysis as frozen whole blood, isolated PBMCs, or DNA extracted from either sample type. This chain is built from TRBV7-2 and TRBJ1-6, with an unclear D gene assignment. The sequence came from a man younger than 35 with acute or convalescent COVID-19. Source material: peripheral blood. The sequenced DNA is TGTGCCAGCAGCTTAGGTCGCAGTCATAATTCACCCCTCCACTTT. This is translated as CASSLGRSHNSPLHF.